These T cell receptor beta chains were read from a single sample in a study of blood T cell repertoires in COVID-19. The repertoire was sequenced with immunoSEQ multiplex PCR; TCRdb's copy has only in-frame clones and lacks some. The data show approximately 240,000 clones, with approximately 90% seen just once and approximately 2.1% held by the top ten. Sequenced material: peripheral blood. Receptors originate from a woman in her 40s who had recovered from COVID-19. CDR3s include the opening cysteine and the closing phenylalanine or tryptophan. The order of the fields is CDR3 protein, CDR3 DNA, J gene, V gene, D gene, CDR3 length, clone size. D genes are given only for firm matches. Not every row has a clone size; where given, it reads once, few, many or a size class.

CDR3aa: CASSVVAGGYNEQFF
CDR3nt: TGTGCCAGCAGCGTAGTTGCGGGGGGTTACAATGAGCAGTTCTTC
j_gene: TRBJ2-1
v_gene: TRBV9
d_gene: TRBD2
len: 15
abundance: .

CDR3aa: CASSLGGQGYTGELFF
CDR3nt: TGTGCCAGCAGTTTAGGGGGACAGGGGTACACCGGGGAGCTGTTTTTT
j_gene: TRBJ2-2
v_gene: TRBV28
d_gene: TRBD1
len: 16
abundance: .

CDR3aa: CASSLKLQGAFF
CDR3nt: TGTGCCAGCAGCTTAAAATTGCAGGGCGCTTTCTTT
j_gene: TRBJ1-1
v_gene: TRBV11-3
d_gene: .
len: 12
abundance: .

CDR3aa: CASSLGARAEAFF
CDR3nt: TGTGCCAGCAGCTTAGGAGCTCGCGCTGAAGCTTTCTTT
j_gene: TRBJ1-1
v_gene: TRBV7-3
d_gene: .
len: 13
abundance: .

CDR3aa: CASSPLPGQGVAYGYTF
CDR3nt: TGTGCCAGCAGCCCTTTACCCGGACAGGGGGTGGCCTATGGCTACACCTTC
j_gene: TRBJ1-2
v_gene: TRBV5-4
d_gene: TRBD1
len: 17
abundance: .

CDR3aa: CASSLGGTLNTQYF
CDR3nt: TGTGCCAGCAGCTTGGGGGGGACTCTGAATACGCAGTATTTT
j_gene: TRBJ2-3
v_gene: TRBV5-4
d_gene: .
len: 14
abundance: .

CDR3aa: CASNLPLTTAAGNTIYF
CDR3nt: TGTGCCAGCAACTTGCCCCTTACTACCGCCGCTGGAAACACCATATATTTT
j_gene: TRBJ1-3
v_gene: TRBV11-3
d_gene: .
len: 17
abundance: .

CDR3aa: CASSPDNQETQYF
CDR3nt: TGTGCCAGCAGTCCTGACAACCAAGAGACCCAGTACTTC
j_gene: TRBJ2-5
v_gene: TRBV7-2
d_gene: .
len: 13
abundance: .

CDR3aa: CSGGKGGFVGKETQYF
CDR3nt: TGCAGCGGGGGGAAAGGGGGTTTCGTTGGTAAAGAGACCCAGTACTTC
j_gene: TRBJ2-5
v_gene: TRBV29-1
d_gene: .
len: 16
abundance: once

CDR3aa: CASSEGLAGTYEQYF
CDR3nt: TGTGCCAGCAGTGAGGGGCTAGCGGGCACCTACGAGCAGTACTTC
j_gene: TRBJ2-7
v_gene: TRBV2
d_gene: TRBD2
len: 15
abundance: .

CDR3aa: CASSIPHGQGESNQPQHF
CDR3nt: TGTGCCAGTAGTATACCCCACGGACAGGGTGAAAGCAATCAGCCCCAGCATTTT
j_gene: TRBJ1-5
v_gene: TRBV19
d_gene: TRBD1
len: 18
abundance: .

CDR3aa: CASSPVGTEAFF
CDR3nt: TGTGCCAGCTCACCAGTCGGCACTGAAGCTTTCTTT
j_gene: TRBJ1-1
v_gene: TRBV18
d_gene: .
len: 12
abundance: .

CDR3aa: CASSPGDRFNSPLHF
CDR3nt: TGTGCCAGCAGCCCCGGGGACAGGTTTAATTCACCCCTCCACTTT
j_gene: TRBJ1-6
v_gene: TRBV9
d_gene: TRBD1
len: 15
abundance: .

CDR3aa: CASSFLRQETQYF
CDR3nt: TGTGCCAGCAGCTTTCTTCGTCAAGAGACCCAGTACTTC
j_gene: TRBJ2-5
v_gene: TRBV13
d_gene: .
len: 13
abundance: .

CDR3aa: CASSENWARYPQYF
CDR3nt: TGTGCCAGCAGTGAAAACTGGGCCCGTTACCCCCAGTACTTC
j_gene: TRBJ2-5
v_gene: TRBV2
d_gene: .
len: 14
abundance: .

CDR3aa: CAWSGVTGELFF
CDR3nt: TGTGCCTGGAGTGGAGTCACCGGGGAGCTGTTTTTT
j_gene: TRBJ2-2
v_gene: TRBV30
d_gene: .
len: 12
abundance: .

CDR3aa: CASSPQPAGLGDYGYTF
CDR3nt: TGTGCCAGCAGCCCACAGCCGGCGGGACTCGGGGACTATGGCTACACCTTC
j_gene: TRBJ1-2
v_gene: TRBV7-3
d_gene: .
len: 17
abundance: .

CDR3aa: CASSWRPGLAGGHGELFF
CDR3nt: TGTGCCAGCAGCTGGAGACCGGGACTAGCGGGAGGTCACGGGGAGCTGTTTTTT
j_gene: TRBJ2-2
v_gene: TRBV11-2
d_gene: TRBD2
len: 18
abundance: .

CDR3aa: CAWSIKEEGSYRSEQFF
CDR3nt: TGTGCCTGGAGTATTAAGGAGGAGGGGAGTTATAGAAGTGAGCAGTTCTTC
j_gene: TRBJ2-1
v_gene: TRBV30
d_gene: .
len: 17
abundance: .

CDR3aa: CASSARGQGVYGYTF
CDR3nt: TGTGCCAGCAGCGCGCGGGGACAGGGTGTCTATGGCTACACCTTC
j_gene: TRBJ1-2
v_gene: TRBV25-1
d_gene: TRBD1
len: 15
abundance: .

CDR3aa: CASSWGLAGSNTGELFF
CDR3nt: TGTGCCAGCAGCTGGGGACTAGCGGGATCGAACACCGGGGAGCTGTTTTTT
j_gene: TRBJ2-2
v_gene: TRBV5-5
d_gene: TRBD2
len: 17
abundance: .

CDR3aa: CSPRGGGAQYF
CDR3nt: TGCAGCCCTCGAGGAGGGGGGGCGCAGTATTTT
j_gene: TRBJ2-3
v_gene: TRBV29-1
d_gene: .
len: 11
abundance: once

CDR3aa: CASSQELTGAGNTIYF
CDR3nt: TGTGCCAGCAGCCAGGAACTAACAGGGGCAGGAAACACCATATATTTT
j_gene: TRBJ1-3
v_gene: TRBV4-2
d_gene: TRBD1
len: 16
abundance: .

CDR3aa: CASSQVHFSGNTIYF
CDR3nt: TGTGCCAGCAGCCAAGTCCATTTCTCTGGAAACACCATATATTTT
j_gene: TRBJ1-3
v_gene: TRBV14
d_gene: .
len: 15
abundance: .

CDR3aa: CASSFSGDRPSYEQYF
CDR3nt: TGTGCCAGCAGCTTCTCTGGGGACAGGCCTTCCTACGAGCAGTACTTC
j_gene: TRBJ2-7
v_gene: TRBV12-1
d_gene: .
len: 16
abundance: .

CDR3aa: CASSLIGNEQYF
CDR3nt: TGTGCCAGCAGTCTCATCGGGAACGAGCAGTACTTC
j_gene: TRBJ2-7
v_gene: TRBV5-4
d_gene: .
len: 12
abundance: .

CDR3aa: CASSIRGSGYTF
CDR3nt: TGTGCCAGTAGTATCAGGGGAAGTGGCTACACCTTC
j_gene: TRBJ1-2
v_gene: TRBV19
d_gene: .
len: 12
abundance: .

CDR3aa: CASSPPSDTQYF
CDR3nt: TGCGCCAGCAGCCCCCCGTCAGATACGCAGTATTTT
j_gene: TRBJ2-3
v_gene: TRBV5-1
d_gene: .
len: 12
abundance: .

CDR3aa: CAWSVRQNNYGYTF
CDR3nt: TGTGCCTGGAGTGTTCGTCAGAACAACTATGGCTACACCTTC
j_gene: TRBJ1-2
v_gene: TRBV30
d_gene: .
len: 14
abundance: .

CDR3aa: CASSPQGAGGYTF
CDR3nt: TGTGCCAGCAGTCCCCAGGGGGCGGGGGGCTACACCTTC
j_gene: TRBJ1-2
v_gene: TRBV28
d_gene: TRBD1
len: 13
abundance: .

CDR3aa: CASSLDATSGSSYNEQFF
CDR3nt: TGTGCCAGCAGCTTAGATGCGACTAGCGGGAGCTCCTACAATGAGCAGTTCTTC
j_gene: TRBJ2-1
v_gene: TRBV7-2
d_gene: TRBD2
len: 18
abundance: .

CDR3aa: CATSDSGAANTGELFF
CDR3nt: TGTGCCACCAGTGATTCGGGAGCTGCGAACACCGGGGAGCTGTTTTTT
j_gene: TRBJ2-2
v_gene: TRBV24-1
d_gene: .
len: 16
abundance: .

CDR3aa: CASREPGQYNEQFF
CDR3nt: TGTGCCAGTAGGGAACCGGGACAGTACAATGAGCAGTTCTTC
j_gene: TRBJ2-1
v_gene: TRBV19
d_gene: TRBD1
len: 14
abundance: once

CDR3aa: CASSPRAYRGEQYF
CDR3nt: TGTGCCAGTAGTCCAAGGGCCTACCGGGGCGAGCAGTACTTC
j_gene: TRBJ2-7
v_gene: TRBV19
d_gene: .
len: 14
abundance: .

CDR3aa: CASTPGQPNTGELFF
CDR3nt: TGTGCCAGCACCCCCGGACAGCCGAACACCGGGGAGCTGTTTTTT
j_gene: TRBJ2-2
v_gene: TRBV6-5
d_gene: .
len: 15
abundance: .

CDR3aa: CASSQPDRAKDGYTF
CDR3nt: TGTGCCAGCAGCCAACCCGACAGGGCCAAGGATGGCTACACCTTC
j_gene: TRBJ1-2
v_gene: TRBV3-1/TRBV3-2
d_gene: TRBD1
len: 15
abundance: .

CDR3aa: CSASFGGRRTDTQYF
CDR3nt: TGCAGTGCTAGTTTCGGCGGGAGACGGACAGATACGCAGTATTTT
j_gene: TRBJ2-3
v_gene: TRBV20-1
d_gene: TRBD2
len: 15
abundance: once

CDR3aa: CASSPRTPVGQPQHF
CDR3nt: TGTGCCAGCAGCCCGCGGACACCCGTGGGTCAGCCCCAGCATTTT
j_gene: TRBJ1-5
v_gene: TRBV28
d_gene: .
len: 15
abundance: .

CDR3aa: CASSWGGRGETQYF
CDR3nt: TGTGCCAGCAGCTGGGGAGGCCGTGGAGAGACCCAGTACTTC
j_gene: TRBJ2-5
v_gene: TRBV7-2
d_gene: .
len: 14
abundance: .

CDR3aa: CATTLTGAEDF
CDR3nt: TGCGCCACTACCTTGACAGGGGCGGAAGATTTT
j_gene: TRBJ2-3
v_gene: TRBV23-1
d_gene: TRBD1
len: 11
abundance: .

CDR3aa: CAWDTSRFGYGYTF
CDR3nt: TGTGCCTGGGACACCTCCCGCTTTGGCTATGGCTACACCTTC
j_gene: TRBJ1-2
v_gene: TRBV30
d_gene: .
len: 14
abundance: .

CDR3aa: CASSRTVGAYGYTF
CDR3nt: TGTGCCAGCAGCCGTACCGTAGGGGCCTATGGCTACACCTTC
j_gene: TRBJ1-2
v_gene: TRBV5-8
d_gene: .
len: 14
abundance: .

CDR3aa: CASTNTEHTDTQYF
CDR3nt: TGTGCCAGCACCAATACCGAACACACAGATACGCAGTATTTT
j_gene: TRBJ2-3
v_gene: TRBV21-1
d_gene: .
len: 14
abundance: .

CDR3aa: CASSQVRGGRTYNEQFF
CDR3nt: TGTGCCAGCAGCCAAGTTCGGGGCGGGAGGACCTACAATGAGCAGTTCTTC
j_gene: TRBJ2-1
v_gene: TRBV3-1/TRBV3-2
d_gene: TRBD2
len: 17
abundance: .

CDR3aa: CASSPTREGGDTQYF
CDR3nt: TGTGCCAGCAGCCCAACCCGGGAAGGGGGAGATACGCAGTATTTT
j_gene: TRBJ2-3
v_gene: TRBV7-6
d_gene: .
len: 15
abundance: .

CDR3aa: CASSSRDSHEQYF
CDR3nt: TGTGCCAGCAGCTCCCGGGACAGCCACGAGCAGTACTTC
j_gene: TRBJ2-7
v_gene: TRBV7-9
d_gene: TRBD1
len: 13
abundance: .

CDR3aa: CASSPGDWGQSPYNSPLHF
CDR3nt: TGTGCCAGCAGCCCTGGGGACTGGGGCCAAAGTCCCTATAATTCACCCCTCCACTTT
j_gene: TRBJ1-6
v_gene: TRBV7-2
d_gene: .
len: 19
abundance: .

CDR3aa: CASSIQASSYEQYF
CDR3nt: TGTGCCAGTAGTATCCAGGCGTCCTCCTACGAGCAGTACTTC
j_gene: TRBJ2-7
v_gene: TRBV19
d_gene: .
len: 14
abundance: .

CDR3aa: CASSTGQYQPQHF
CDR3nt: TGTGCCAGCAGCACGGGACAGTATCAGCCCCAGCATTTT
j_gene: TRBJ1-5
v_gene: TRBV12-3/TRBV12-4
d_gene: TRBD1
len: 13
abundance: once

CDR3aa: CASSSGLAGRNTGELFF
CDR3nt: TGTGCCAGCAGCTCGGGACTAGCGGGAAGGAACACCGGGGAGCTGTTTTTT
j_gene: TRBJ2-2
v_gene: TRBV5-4
d_gene: TRBD2
len: 17
abundance: .